These 15 T cell receptor beta chains originate from one sample sequenced in a study of blood T cell repertoires in COVID-19. The data were produced by immunoSEQ multiplex PCR, yet TCRdb's version contains in-frame clones alone and is incomplete. The profile covers 200,000 to 300,000 clones, with 70% to 90% appearing a single time and roughly 0.8% taken by the ten largest. The sequencing sample was made of peripheral blood. Receptor source: a woman in her twenties or thirties with acute or convalescent COVID-19.

J is TRBJ2-1 and V is TRBV6-2 or TRBV6-3, with 8 bases that match TRBD2. This CDR3 region has 16 residues. Germline-derived CDR1 and CDR2 are MNHEY and SVGEGT. V trimming: 0 bases; J trimming: 8 bases; junction bases outside the gene matches: 9. Written as DNA, the CDR3 is TGTGCCAGCAGTTACTCGAACAGCGGGAGTTACTATGAGCAGTTCTTC. This gives the protein CASSYSNSGSYYEQFF.

This clone was found once. CDR3 protein: CSARTANEKLFF. The CDR3 nucleotides are TGCAGCGCCCGGACAGCTAATGAAAAACTGTTTTTT. The chain is built from TRBV29-1 and TRBJ1-4; maybe TRBD1 (6 bases). The CDR3 covers 12 residues. Germline CDR1 SQVTM, CDR2 ANQGSEA. Between the trimmed V and J ends, which lost 7 bases and 3 bases, there was a span of 9 bases.

This chain uses TRBV5-1 with TRBJ2-7, with a tentative D call TRBD1 (6 bases). V gave up 1 base and J gave up 0 bases, with 11 bases separating them. This CDR3 is 15 amino acids long. Germline assignment: CDR1 SGHRS and CDR2 YFSETQ. In DNA form, the CDR3 reads TGCGCCAGCAGCTTGATAGGACAGAGCTCCTACGAGCAGTACTTC. Residues: CASSLIGQSSYEQYF.

V gene TRBV29-1 combines with J gene TRBJ2-3; 10 nucleotides match TRBD2. The CDR3 contains 15 residues. V trimming: 3 bases; J trimming: 5 bases; junction bases outside the gene matches: 8. The germline CDR1 and CDR2 sequences are SQVTM and ANQGSEA. CDR3: CSVDVLAGEGDTQYF. In DNA form, the CDR3 reads TGCAGCGTTGATGTCCTAGCGGGAGAGGGAGATACGCAGTATTTT.

The chain uses TRBV9 and TRBJ2-7, with 8 positions matching TRBD2. Germline V lookup: CDR1 SGDLS, CDR2 YYNGEE. CDR3 length: 14 residues. Trimming took 0 bases from V and 6 from J; bases not matched to a gene: 5. CDR3 region: CASSVGLAGGEQYF. DNA for the CDR3: TGTGCCAGCAGCGTAGGTCTAGCGGGCGGCGAGCAGTACTTC.

In DNA, the CDR3 is TGTGCCAGCAGCTTAGGGCTAGCGGGAGTGCGCCAAGAGACCCAGTACTTC. It codes for CASSLGLAGVRQETQYF. The rearrangement uses TRBV7-9 and TRBJ2-5; 10 bases match TRBD2. This CDR3 has 17 amino acids. CDR1 and CDR2 (germline): SEHNR, FQNEAQ (reference sequence). V shed 1 base, J shed 1 base, and the junction held 6 bases outside the gene matches.

The chain couples TRBV19 to TRBJ1-1; D gene uncertain. The CDR3 runs to 13 residues. Per the germline V gene, CDR1 is LNHDA and CDR2 is SQIVND (reference sequence). V gave up 0 bases and J gave up 7 bases, with 9 bases separating them. The CDR3 DNA sequence: TGTGCCAGTAGTATAGATCACGGTTTTGAAGCTTTCTTT. Translating gives CASSIDHGFEAFF. Based on the CDR3 plus reference TRBV19 and TRBJ1-1, the full variable domain is DGGITQSPKYLFRKEGQNVTLSCEQNLNHDAMYWYRQDPGQGLRLIYYSQIVNDFQKGDIAEGYSVSREKKESFPLTVTSAQKNPTAFYLCASSIDHGFEAFFGQGTRLTVV.

Remarks on this clone: A junction boundary mismatches the germline segment, possibly from a read error. The V gene is TRBV3-1 (or the pseudogene TRBV3-2), the J gene TRBJ2-7, with TRBD2 matching 7 bases. The CDR3 contains 11 residues. Germline V gives CDR1 LGHDT, CDR2 YNNKEL (reference sequence). The CDR3 bases are TGTGCCAGCAGCCATGGACTAGGTCAGAACTTC. Encoded protein: CASSHGLGQNF.

The J gene is TRBJ1-2, the V gene TRBV5-5; possible D gene TRBD1, 6 bases. The CDR3 covers 15 residues. The ends were cut back, 2 bases at V and 4 bases at J, with 15 bases in the middle. CDR1 and CDR2 (germline): SGHKS, YYEKEE (reference sequence). CDR3 sequence: CASSFLGDTSYGYTF. The CDR3 DNA reads TGTGCCAGCAGCTTCCTGGGGGACACCAGCTATGGCTACACCTTC. Complete variable domain (other parts from reference TRBV5-5 and TRBJ1-2): DAGVTQSPTHLIKTRGQQVTLRCSPISGHKSVSWYQQVLGQGPQFIFQYYEKEERGRGNFPDRFSARQFPNYSSELNVNALLLGDSALYLCASSFLGDTSYGYTFGSGTRLTVV.

The CDR3 sequence: CAISVGTDRQETQYF. CDR3 bases: TGTGCCATCAGTGTGGGGACAGATCGCCAAGAGACCCAGTACTTC. The rearrangement uses TRBV10-3 and TRBJ2-5; 7 nucleotides agree with TRBD1. V gave up 4 bases and J gave up 1 base; unmatched junction bases: 6. Germline V gene sequence: CDR1 ENHRY, CDR2 SYGVKD. There are 15 residues in the CDR3.

The chain is built from TRBV11-3 and TRBJ1-6; 7 bases are a match to TRBD1. There are 13 residues in the CDR3. Germline V gives CDR1 SGHNT, CDR2 YENEEA. V trimming: 9 bases; J trimming: 6 bases; junction bases outside the gene matches: 5. The CDR3 region has the DNA TGTGCCAGTAGCCAGGGGGGTAATTCACCCCTCCACTTT. Amino acid sequence: CASSQGGNSPLHF.

V usage is TRBV6-1 and J usage is TRBJ2-7; D call uncertain. CDR1 MNHNS and CDR2 SASEGT come from the germline V gene. The V end lost 3 bases, the J end lost 4 bases, and 13 bases lay between the germline ends. CDR3 length equals 14 residues. The CDR3 protein is CASSDKLFKYEQYF. DNA of the CDR3: TGTGCCAGCAGTGACAAACTTTTTAAATACGAGCAGTACTTC.

The chain carries TRBV6-2 or TRBV6-3 and TRBJ2-7; no clear D gene. The CDR3 has 12 amino acids. The germline gives CDR1 MNHEY, CDR2 SVGEGT. Trimming stripped 2 bases from V and 4 bases from J, with 6 bases between. DNA of the CDR3: TGTGCCAGCAGTTACCAAATTTACGAGCAGTACTTC. It specifies CASSYQIYEQYF.

V gene TRBV19 combines with J gene TRBJ1-4; the D is unclear. V was clipped by 5 bases and J by 6 bases, with 13 bases between them. Looked up from germline, CDR1 is LNHDA and CDR2 is SQIVND (reference sequence). The CDR3 is 14 amino acids. The CDR3 sequence: CASSETPGYEKLFF. The CDR3 DNA is TGTGCCAGTAGTGAAACACCGGGATATGAAAAACTGTTTTTT.

The J gene is TRBJ2-7, the V gene TRBV5-3; 8 bases fit TRBD2. TRBV5-3 is labeled an ORF, and its function is uncertain. The CDR3 runs 15 residues. Trimming at V came to 4 bases and at J to 3 bases, leaving 9 bases not matched to a gene. The CDR3 region has the DNA TGTGCCAGAAGCCCCGGGGCTAGCGGGCACTACGAGCAGTACTTC. It encodes CARSPGASGHYEQYF.